This T cell receptor (beta chain) was captured in a study of blood T cell repertoires in COVID-19. As for the study in general: Sources were T cells, B-cell-depleted T cells, or PBMCs; the material itself was cDNA or gDNA.

Original methodology: Counts of nucleated cells, estimated from reference gene primer amplification, were obtained. This table comes from immunoSEQ multiplex PCR, and its TCRdb copy is limited to in-frame clones, with some not included. V and J calls and clone size are those listed in that table; D and trimming were worked out from the DNA. The data show hundreds of thousands of clones, 90% seen once. V was pared by 4 bases and J by 4 bases, with 10 bases between. This CDR3 has 14 residues. Germline V gives CDR1 MNHEY, CDR2 SMNVEV (reference sequence). This clone was seen only a few times. This TCR was recovered from a young woman with acute COVID-19. The chain joins TRBV27 to TRBJ1-4; possible D gene TRBD1, 6 bases. Source material: PBMCs or T cells enriched from blood (not recorded which). The CDR3 DNA is TGTGCCAGCAGTTCCGACAGGATTAATGAAAAACTGTTTTTT. Amino acids: CASSSDRINEKLFF.